This entry lists 14 T cell receptor beta chains sequenced from one sample in a study of metastatic and nonmetastatic thyroid tumors. Not a single patient had been given any form of treatment at any point before undergoing thyroid surgery. Via MiXCR, TCRdb re-called the PCR reads. The repertoire has over 35,000 clones, about a sixth of them found once; the top ten carry roughly 9.8%. The sequencing sample was made of tumor tissue. The receptors shown here come from a female donor with papillary thyroid cancer or a benign thyroid nodule (not recorded which). Some clones in this sample may be carry-over from other donors' samples.

There are many counts of this clone. The genes are TRBV29-1 and TRBJ1-2; 12 bases match TRBD1. The germline gives CDR1 SQVTM, CDR2 ANQGSEA. V dropped 6 bases and J dropped 3; count of bases not matched to a gene: 8. The CDR3 has 15 amino acids. The CDR3 nucleotides are TGCAGCGTAGATACCGGGACAGGGGGCGACTATGGCTACACCTTC. Amino acid sequence: CSVDTGTGGDYGYTF.

This clone was counted ten times or more. This may stem from a read error, because a much larger clone lies one nucleotide away. The chain links TRBV2 to TRBJ2-7, with 7 bases identical to TRBD1. V gave up 4 bases and J gave up 7 bases; unmatched junction bases: 10. CDR3 length equals 14 residues. The germline gives CDR1 SNHLY, CDR2 FYNNEI. CDR3 sequence: CASSGDRANIEQYF. Written as DNA, the CDR3 is TGTGCCAGCAGTGGAGACAGGGCGAATATAGAGCAGTACTTC. The full variable domain, rest sourced from reference TRBV2 and TRBJ2-7, is EPEVTQTPSHQVTQMGQEVILRCVPISNHLYFYWYRQILGQKVEFLVSFYNNEISEKSEIFDDQFSVERPDGSNFTLKIRSTKLEDSAMYFCASSGDRANIEQYFGPGTRLTVT.

There are many counts of this clone. CDR3 sequence (DNA): TGTGCCAGCAGCGCGAAAGGGTCCGGGGAGCTGTTTTTT. It yields the protein CASSAKGSGELFF. This sequence joins TRBV7-3 and TRBJ2-2; D remains unclear. Germline CDR1 and CDR2: SGHTA and FQGTGA. Trimming took 5 bases from V and 6 from J, leaving 10 bases between them. This CDR3 is built from 13 residues. Full variable domain (missing parts from reference TRBV7-3 and TRBJ2-2): GAGVSQTPSNKVTEKGKYVELRCDPISGHTALYWYRQSLGQGPEFLIYFQGTGAADDSGLPNDRFFAVRPEGSVSTLKIQRTERGDSAVYLCASSAKGSGELFFGEGSRLTVL.

This clone appeared many times. This rearrangement joins TRBV19 to TRBJ2-3; 13 positions match TRBD2. CDR3 length: 19 amino acids. The germline V gene has CDR1 LNHDA and CDR2 SQIVND (reference sequence). After removal of 5 bases from V and 2 bases from J, the junction contained 13 bases not matched to a gene. CDR3 sequence: CASSWTSGSSRRATDTQYF. CDR3 coding DNA: TGTGCCAGTAGTTGGACTAGCGGGAGTTCTAGGCGCGCCACAGATACGCAGTATTTT.

Concerning this clone itself: A much larger clone sits a single nucleotide away, making a read error possible. The chain couples TRBV7-9 to TRBJ2-1; D not certain. The CDR3 runs 14 residues. CDR1 is SEHNR and CDR2 is FQNEAQ in the germline V gene (reference sequence). V was pared by 5 bases and J by 3 bases, with 11 bases between. The CDR3 loop is CASSPRPDYNEQFF. In nucleotides, the CDR3 is TGTGCCAGCAGCCCCCGCCCGGACTACAATGAGCAGTTCTTC. The full variable domain, rest sourced from reference TRBV7-9 and TRBJ2-1, is DTGVSQNPRHKITKRGQNVTFRCDPISEHNRLYWYRQTLGQGPEFLTYFQNEAQLEKSRLLSDRFSAERPKGSFSTLEIQRTEQGDSAMYLCASSPRPDYNEQFFGPGTRLTVL.

This clone was observed at least ten times. Just one base apart from a much larger clone, this may be a read error. V and J are TRBV20-1 and TRBJ2-3, with TRBD1 identical over 7 bases. The CDR3 has 16 amino acids. Germline assignment: CDR1 DFQATT and CDR2 SNEGSKA (reference sequence). Trimming at V came to 5 bases and at J to 0 bases, leaving 11 bases not matched to a gene. CDR3 region: CSAPDFGQASTDTQYF. The CDR3 nucleotides read TGCAGTGCTCCTGACTTTGGACAGGCTAGCACAGATACGCAGTATTTT.

This clone was counted a few times. This may come from a read error, since a much larger clone is one base off. Distinct nucleotide sequences in the sample also encode this CDR3. This rearrangement joins TRBV7-9 to TRBJ2-7; D is unclear. CDR1 is SEHNR and CDR2 is FQNEAQ in the germline V gene (reference sequence). The CDR3 consists of 14 residues. V gave up 5 bases and J gave up 2 bases, with 13 bases separating them. DNA of the CDR3: TGTGCCAGCAGCCCCGACGGGCCTGCCTACGAGCAGTACTTC. Encoded protein: CASSPDGPAYEQYF.

This clone was observed many times. The chain couples TRBV19 to TRBJ1-4; D is undetermined. Between the trimmed V and J ends, which lost 5 bases and 5 bases, there was a span of 9 bases. The CDR3 contains 13 residues. Germline values: CDR1 LNHDA, CDR2 SQIVND (reference sequence). CDR3 bases: TGTGCCAGTAGTGTGCGGGGAAATGAAAAACTGTTTTTT. Its protein is CASSVRGNEKLFF.

The table lists this clone with a few counts. The chain joins TRBV28 to TRBJ2-7; D is unclear. V was pared by 3 bases and J by 4 bases, with 7 bases between. Germline V gives CDR1 MDHEN, CDR2 SYDVKM. The CDR3 extends over 12 amino acids. CDR3: CASSLGDYEQYF. The CDR3 nucleotides are TGTGCCAGCAGTTTGGGTGATTACGAGCAGTACTTC.

This clone was found many times. Being one base from a much bigger clone, this may be a read error. The same CDR3 also results from other DNA sequences found in this sample. This chain joins TRBV2 and TRBJ2-3; 8 positions agree with TRBD2. The CDR3 runs to 16 residues. The germline V gene encodes CDR1 SNHLY and CDR2 FYNNEI. The CDR3 region has the DNA TGTGCCAGCAGTGAAGACCTAGCGGGCATCACAGATACGCAGTACTTT. Translation: CASSEDLAGITDTQYF. The whole variable domain, remainder taken from reference TRBV2 and TRBJ2-3, is EPEVTQTPSHQVTQMGQEVILRCVPISNHLYFYWYRQILGQKVEFLVSFYNNEISEKSEIFDDQFSVERPDGSNFTLKIRSTKLEDSAMYFCASSEDLAGITDTQYFGPGTRLTVL.

This clone appeared many times. This rearrangement joins TRBV9 to TRBJ2-1; D unresolved. Trimming shortened V by 4 bases and J by 5 bases, and 4 bases separated the two germline ends. CDR1 and CDR2 from the germline V gene are SGDLS and YYNGEE. The CDR3 runs 11 residues. This CDR3 is CASSPNNEQFF. In nucleotides, the CDR3 is TGTGCCAGCAGCCCCAACAATGAGCAGTTCTTC.

This clone was observed at least ten times. V is TRBV3-1 and J is TRBJ1-2; 9 positions match TRBD1. The germline CDR1 and CDR2 sequences are LGHDT and YNNKEL (reference sequence). This CDR3 region has 13 residues. The V gene end was trimmed by 4 bases and the J gene end by 6 bases; junction bases not matched to a gene: 3. CDR3 in amino acids: CASSRRTGDGYTF. The CDR3 DNA is TGTGCCAGCAGCCGCCGGACAGGGGATGGCTACACCTTC. Together with reference TRBV3-1 and TRBJ1-2, the CDR3 gives the full variable domain: DTAVSQTPKYLVTQMGNDKSIKCEQNLGHDTMYWYKQDSKKFLKIMFSYNNKELIINETVPNRFSPKSPDKAHLNLHINSLELGDSAVYFCASSRRTGDGYTFGSGTRLTVV.

The sample holds many counts of this clone. This sequence joins TRBV11-1 and TRBJ1-2; D unresolved. CDR1 is SGHAT, CDR2 FQDESV, per germline (reference sequence). Trimming cost V 3 bases and J 4 bases, with 6 bases left between them. CDR3 size: 12 residues. The CDR3 is CASSFGSYGYTF. CDR3 nucleotides: TGTGCCAGCAGCTTTGGCAGCTATGGCTACACCTTC.

This clone has at least ten counts. V usage is TRBV20-1 and J usage is TRBJ2-7; D possibly corresponds to TRBD2 (5 bases). The V gene lost 5 bases and the J gene lost 3 bases, with 17 bases spanning the gap. The V gene's germline CDR1 is DFQATT and CDR2 SNEGSKA (reference sequence). This CDR3 contains 14 residues. CDR3 DNA sequence: TGCAGTGCTCTAAGGGCACTAGGGAACTACGAGCAGTACTTC. Its translation is CSALRALGNYEQYF.